These 3 T cell receptor beta chains share one sample of origin, sequenced in a study of blood T cell repertoires in COVID-19 (TCRdb year 2020). Libraries were prepared through the immunoSEQ multiplex PCR assay. TCRdb took over this immuneACCESS table, retaining in-frame rearrangements with V and J assigned. Such tables are incomplete; in checked studies, under half of the missing clones stem from an unresolved V gene, and the remainder is unexplained. Recorded for this sample are over 90,000 clones; about 80% of them occurred a single time. Clones ranked in the top ten supply about 12% of the sample. Sequencing was done on a sample of peripheral blood. Source of these receptors: a human donor in a cohort sampled during active COVID-19.

The V and J genes are TRBV6-2 or TRBV6-3 and TRBJ2-5; tentative D call: TRBD1 (6 bases). The V gene lost 4 bases and the J gene lost 3 bases, with 15 bases spanning the gap. The CDR3 totals 15 residues. Germline CDR1 and CDR2: MNHEY and SVGEGT. This chain's CDR3 is CASSSAVAGEETQYF. The CDR3 bases are TGTGCCAGCAGTTCGGCCGTGGCAGGGGAAGAGACCCAGTACTTC.

The chain is built from TRBV12-3 or TRBV12-4 and TRBJ1-6; D is perhaps TRBD1 (6 bases). This CDR3 spans 11 amino acids. V was pared by 1 base and J by 17 bases, with 9 bases between. The CDR3 protein is CASSLGTEFHF. The CDR3 DNA reads as TGTGCCAGCAGTTTAGGGACAGAGTTCCACTTT.

The chain combines TRBV5-1 with TRBJ2-7; D may be TRBD2 (5 bases). CDR3 length: 12 amino acids. Looked up from germline, CDR1 is SGHRS and CDR2 is YFSETQ. The V gene lost 5 bases and the J gene lost 3 bases, with 9 bases spanning the gap. The CDR3 is CASRDLGYEQYF. The CDR3 region has the DNA TGCGCCAGCAGGGACTTGGGCTACGAGCAGTACTTC. Complete variable domain (other parts from reference TRBV5-1 and TRBJ2-7): KAGVTQTPRYLIKTRGQQVTLSCSPISGHRSVSWYQQTPGQGLQFLFEYFSETQRNKGNFPGRFSGRQFSNSRSEMNVSTLELGDSALYLCASRDLGYEQYFGPGTRLTVT.